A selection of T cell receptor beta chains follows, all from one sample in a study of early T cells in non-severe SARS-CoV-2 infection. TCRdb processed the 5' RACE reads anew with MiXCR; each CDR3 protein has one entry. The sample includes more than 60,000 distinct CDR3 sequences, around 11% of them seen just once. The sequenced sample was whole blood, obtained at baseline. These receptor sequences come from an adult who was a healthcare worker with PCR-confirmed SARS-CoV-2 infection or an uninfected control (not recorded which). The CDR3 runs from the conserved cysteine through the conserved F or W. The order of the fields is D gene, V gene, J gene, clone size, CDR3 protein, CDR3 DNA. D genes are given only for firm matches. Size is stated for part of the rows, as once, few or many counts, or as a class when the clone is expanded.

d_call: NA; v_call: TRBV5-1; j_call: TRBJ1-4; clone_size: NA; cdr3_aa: CASSFGVPGEKLFF; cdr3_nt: TGCGCCAGCAGCTTCGGGGTTCCCGGCGAAAAACTGTTTTTT
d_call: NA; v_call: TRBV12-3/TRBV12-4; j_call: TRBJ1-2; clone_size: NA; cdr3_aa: CASSSTLPGSIYGYTF; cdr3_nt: TGTGCCAGCAGCTCCACCCTCCCAGGATCAATCTATGGCTACACCTTC
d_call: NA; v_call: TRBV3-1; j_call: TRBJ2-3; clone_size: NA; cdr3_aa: CASSQEGREDTQYF; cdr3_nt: TGTGCCAGCAGCCAAGAGGGCAGGGAAGATACGCAGTATTTT
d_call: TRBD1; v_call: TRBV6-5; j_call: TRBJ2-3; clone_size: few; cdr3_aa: CASGSGTGSGDTQYF; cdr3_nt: TGTGCCAGCGGGTCCGGGACAGGGTCCGGGGATACGCAGTATTTT
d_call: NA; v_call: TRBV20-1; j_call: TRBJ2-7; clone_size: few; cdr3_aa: CSAPEHTEQYF; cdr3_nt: TGCAGTGCTCCCGAACATACCGAGCAGTACTTC
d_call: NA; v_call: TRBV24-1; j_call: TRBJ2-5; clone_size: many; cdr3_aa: CATSDLRGVGTQYF; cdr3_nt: TGTGCCACCAGTGATTTACGCGGTGTCGGGACCCAGTACTTC
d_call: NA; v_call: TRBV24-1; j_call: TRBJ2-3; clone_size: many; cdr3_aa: CATRQHSTDTQYF; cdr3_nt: TGTGCCACCAGGCAACATAGCACAGATACGCAGTATTTT
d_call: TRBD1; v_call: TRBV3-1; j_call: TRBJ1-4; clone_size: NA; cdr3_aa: CASTGGATNEKLFF; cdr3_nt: TGTGCCAGCACAGGGGGAGCAACTAATGAAAAACTGTTTTTT
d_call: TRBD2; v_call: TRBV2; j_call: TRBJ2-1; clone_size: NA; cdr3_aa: CASRKLAGSTYNEQFF; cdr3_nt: TGTGCCAGCAGGAAACTAGCGGGGTCTACCTACAATGAGCAGTTCTTC
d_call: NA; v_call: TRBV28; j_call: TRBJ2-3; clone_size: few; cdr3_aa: CASSRRVVGNTQYF; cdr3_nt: TGTGCCAGCAGTCGTAGGGTTGTGGGAAATACGCAGTATTTT
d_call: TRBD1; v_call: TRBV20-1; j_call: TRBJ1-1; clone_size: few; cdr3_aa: CSARQGDTEAFF; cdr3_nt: TGCAGTGCTAGACAGGGGGACACTGAAGCTTTCTTT
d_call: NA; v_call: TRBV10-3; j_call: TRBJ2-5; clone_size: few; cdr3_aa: CAIRAGGTQETQYF; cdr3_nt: TGTGCCATCAGGGCAGGAGGGACGCAAGAGACCCAGTACTTC
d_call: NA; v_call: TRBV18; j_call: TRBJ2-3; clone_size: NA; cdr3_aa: CASSPQRGTDTQYF; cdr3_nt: TGTGCCAGCTCACCACAGAGGGGCACAGATACGCAGTATTTT
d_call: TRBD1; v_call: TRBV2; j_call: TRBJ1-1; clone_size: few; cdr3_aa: CASSPVLQGANAFF; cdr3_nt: TGTGCCAGCAGCCCCGTTCTACAGGGGGCGAATGCTTTCTTT
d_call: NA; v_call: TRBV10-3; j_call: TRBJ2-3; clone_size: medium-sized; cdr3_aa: CAISEGLTDTQYF; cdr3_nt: TGTGCCATCAGTGAGGGACTCACAGATACGCAGTATTTT
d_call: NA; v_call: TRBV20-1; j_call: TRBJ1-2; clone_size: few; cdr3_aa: CSARTVYGYTF; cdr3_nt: TGCAGTGCACGGACAGTCTATGGCTACACCTTC
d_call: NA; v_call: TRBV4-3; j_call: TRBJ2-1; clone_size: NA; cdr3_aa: CASSQDLVLSSYNEQFF; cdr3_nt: TGCGCCAGCAGCCAAGATTTGGTTTTGAGCTCCTACAATGAGCAGTTCTTC
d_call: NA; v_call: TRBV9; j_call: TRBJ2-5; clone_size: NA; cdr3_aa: CASSVGVGETQYF; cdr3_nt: TGTGCCAGCAGCGTTGGGGTGGGGGAGACCCAGTACTTC
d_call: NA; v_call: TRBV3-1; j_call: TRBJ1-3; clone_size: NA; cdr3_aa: CASSRGTGGNTIYF; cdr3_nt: TGTGCCAGCAGCCGGGGGACGGGAGGAAACACCATATATTTT
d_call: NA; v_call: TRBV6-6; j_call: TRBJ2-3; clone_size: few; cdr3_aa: CASSPRGASTDTQYF; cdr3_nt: TGTGCCAGCAGCCCCCGGGGGGCTAGCACAGATACGCAGTATTTT
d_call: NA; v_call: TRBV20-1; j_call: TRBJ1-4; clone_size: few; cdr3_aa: CSGLATNEKLFF; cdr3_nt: TGCAGCGGCTTGGCGACTAATGAAAAACTGTTTTTT
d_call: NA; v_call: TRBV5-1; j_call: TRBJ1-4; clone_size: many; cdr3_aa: CASSLVPPPNEKLFF; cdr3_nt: TGCGCCAGCAGCTTGGTCCCCCCGCCCAATGAAAAACTGTTTTTT
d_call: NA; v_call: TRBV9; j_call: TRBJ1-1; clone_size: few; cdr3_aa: CASSVGGEDTEAFF; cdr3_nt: TGTGCCAGCAGCGTTGGGGGAGAAGACACTGAAGCTTTCTTT
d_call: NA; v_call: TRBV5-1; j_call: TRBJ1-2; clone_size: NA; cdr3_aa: CASTPGGNSYGYTF; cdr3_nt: TGCGCCAGCACCCCCGGGGGGAACTCCTATGGCTACACCTTC
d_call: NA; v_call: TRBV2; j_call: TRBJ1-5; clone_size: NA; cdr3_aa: CASSAGANQPQHF; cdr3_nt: TGTGCCAGCAGTGCGGGTGCCAATCAGCCCCAGCATTTT
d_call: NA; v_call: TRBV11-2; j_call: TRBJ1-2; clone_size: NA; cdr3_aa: CASSAYQGNYGYTF; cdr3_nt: TGTGCCAGCAGCGCCTACCAGGGAAACTATGGCTACACCTTC
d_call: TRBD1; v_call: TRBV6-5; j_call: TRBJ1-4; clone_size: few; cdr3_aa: CASSGTAMEKLFF; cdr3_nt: TGTGCCAGCAGTGGGACAGCCATGGAAAAACTGTTTTTT
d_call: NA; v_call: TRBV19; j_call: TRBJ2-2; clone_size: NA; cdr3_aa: CASTDAGELFF; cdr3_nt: TGTGCCAGTACAGACGCCGGGGAGCTGTTTTTT
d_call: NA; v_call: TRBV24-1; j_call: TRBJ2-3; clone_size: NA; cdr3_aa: CATSETITDTQYF; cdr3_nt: TGTGCCACCAGTGAAACTATCACAGATACGCAGTATTTT
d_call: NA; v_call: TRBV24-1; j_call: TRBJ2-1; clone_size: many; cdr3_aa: CATSGKRGSIHNEQFF; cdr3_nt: TGTGCCACCAGTGGAAAAAGGGGGTCAATTCACAATGAGCAGTTCTTC
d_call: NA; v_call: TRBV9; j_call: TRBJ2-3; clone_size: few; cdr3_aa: CASSVDFDTQYF; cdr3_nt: TGTGCCAGCAGCGTAGATTTTGATACGCAGTATTTT
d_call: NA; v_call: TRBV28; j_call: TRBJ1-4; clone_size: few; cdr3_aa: CATSTSGLGEKLFF; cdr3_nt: TGTGCCACAAGTACTTCGGGACTGGGTGAAAAACTGTTTTTT
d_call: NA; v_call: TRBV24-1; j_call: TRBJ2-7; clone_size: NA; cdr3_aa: CATSDSDPYEQYF; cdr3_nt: TGTGCCACCAGTGATTCTGACCCCTACGAGCAGTACTTC
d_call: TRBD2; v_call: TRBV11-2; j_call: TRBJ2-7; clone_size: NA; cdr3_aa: CASRGTRSEQYF; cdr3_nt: TGTGCCAGCAGGGGGACTAGGAGTGAGCAGTACTTC
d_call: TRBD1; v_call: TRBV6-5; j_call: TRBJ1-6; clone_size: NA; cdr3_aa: CASSSQGGTWRDHRPLHF; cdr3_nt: TGTGCCAGCAGTTCCCAGGGGGGAACTTGGCGGGATCATCGTCCCCTCCACTTT
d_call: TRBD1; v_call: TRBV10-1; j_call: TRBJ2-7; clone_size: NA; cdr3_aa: CASSEMTGGAWYEQYF; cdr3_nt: TGCGCCAGCAGTGAAATGACAGGGGGCGCATGGTACGAGCAGTACTTC
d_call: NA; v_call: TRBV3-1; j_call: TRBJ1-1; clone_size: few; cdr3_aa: CASSQFMNTEAFF; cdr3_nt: TGTGCCAGCAGCCAATTTATGAACACTGAAGCTTTCTTT
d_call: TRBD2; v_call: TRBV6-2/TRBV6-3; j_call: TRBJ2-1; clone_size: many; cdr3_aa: CASSYFLTSVGEQFF; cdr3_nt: TGTGCCAGCAGTTACTTCCTGACTAGCGTGGGTGAGCAGTTCTTC
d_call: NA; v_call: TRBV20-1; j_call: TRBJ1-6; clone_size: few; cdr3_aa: CSATLLGGGPPLHF; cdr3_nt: TGCAGTGCTACCCTACTAGGTGGGGGCCCTCCCCTCCACTTT
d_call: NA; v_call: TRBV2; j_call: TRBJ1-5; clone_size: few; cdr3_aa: CASRESPGPLGPQHF; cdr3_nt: TGTGCCAGCAGGGAATCCCCCGGACCTTTGGGGCCCCAGCATTTT
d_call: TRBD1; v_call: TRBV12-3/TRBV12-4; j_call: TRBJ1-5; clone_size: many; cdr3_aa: CASSQQGARPQHF; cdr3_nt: TGTGCCAGCAGTCAACAGGGGGCTCGGCCCCAGCATTTT
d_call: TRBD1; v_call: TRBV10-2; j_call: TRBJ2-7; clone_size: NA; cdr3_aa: CASSESTGAYEQYF; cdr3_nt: TGCGCCAGCAGTGAGTCGACAGGGGCCTACGAGCAGTACTTC
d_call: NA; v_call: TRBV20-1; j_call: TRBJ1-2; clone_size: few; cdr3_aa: CSARGTGGYGYTF; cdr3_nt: TGCAGTGCTAGAGGGACCGGGGGCTATGGCTACACCTTC